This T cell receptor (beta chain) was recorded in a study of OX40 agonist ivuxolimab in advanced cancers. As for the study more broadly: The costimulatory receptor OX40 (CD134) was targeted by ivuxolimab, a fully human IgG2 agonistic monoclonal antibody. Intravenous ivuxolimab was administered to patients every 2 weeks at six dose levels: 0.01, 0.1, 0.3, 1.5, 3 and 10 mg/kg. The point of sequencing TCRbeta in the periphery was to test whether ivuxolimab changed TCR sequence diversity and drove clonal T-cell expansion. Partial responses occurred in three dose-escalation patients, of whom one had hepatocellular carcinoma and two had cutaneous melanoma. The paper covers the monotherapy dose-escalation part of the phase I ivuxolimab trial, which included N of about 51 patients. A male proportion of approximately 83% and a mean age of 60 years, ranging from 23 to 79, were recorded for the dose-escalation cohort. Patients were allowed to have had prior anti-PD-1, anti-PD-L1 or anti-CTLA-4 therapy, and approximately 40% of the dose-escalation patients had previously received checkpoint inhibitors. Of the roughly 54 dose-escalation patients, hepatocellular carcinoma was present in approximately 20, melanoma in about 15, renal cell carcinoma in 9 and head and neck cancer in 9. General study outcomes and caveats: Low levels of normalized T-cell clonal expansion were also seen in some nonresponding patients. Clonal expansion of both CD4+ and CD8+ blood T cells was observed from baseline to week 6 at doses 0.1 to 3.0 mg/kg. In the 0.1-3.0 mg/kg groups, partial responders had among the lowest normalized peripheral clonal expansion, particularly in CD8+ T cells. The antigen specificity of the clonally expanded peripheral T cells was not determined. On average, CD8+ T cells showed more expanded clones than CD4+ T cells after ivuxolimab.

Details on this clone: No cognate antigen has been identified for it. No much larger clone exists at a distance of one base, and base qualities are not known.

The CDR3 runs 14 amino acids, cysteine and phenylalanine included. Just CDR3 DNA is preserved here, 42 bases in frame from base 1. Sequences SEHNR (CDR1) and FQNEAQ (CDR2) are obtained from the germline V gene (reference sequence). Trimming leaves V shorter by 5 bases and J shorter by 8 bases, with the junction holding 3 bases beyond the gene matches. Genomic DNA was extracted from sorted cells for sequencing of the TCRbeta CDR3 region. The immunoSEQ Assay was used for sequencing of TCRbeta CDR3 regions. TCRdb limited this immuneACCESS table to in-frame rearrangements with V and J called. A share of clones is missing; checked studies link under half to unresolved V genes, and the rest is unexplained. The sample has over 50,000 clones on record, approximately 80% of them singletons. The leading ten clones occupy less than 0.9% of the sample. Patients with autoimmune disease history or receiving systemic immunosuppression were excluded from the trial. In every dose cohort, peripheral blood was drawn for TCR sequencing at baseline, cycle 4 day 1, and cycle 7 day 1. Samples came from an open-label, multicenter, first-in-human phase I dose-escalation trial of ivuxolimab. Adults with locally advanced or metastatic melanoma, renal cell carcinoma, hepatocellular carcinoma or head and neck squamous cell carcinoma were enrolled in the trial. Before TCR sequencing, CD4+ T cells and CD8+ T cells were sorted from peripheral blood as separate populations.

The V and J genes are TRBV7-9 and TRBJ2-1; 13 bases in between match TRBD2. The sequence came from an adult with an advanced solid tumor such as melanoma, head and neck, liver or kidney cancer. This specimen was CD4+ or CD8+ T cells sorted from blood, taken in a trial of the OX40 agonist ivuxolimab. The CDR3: CASSATSGRDEQFF. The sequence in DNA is TGTGCCAGCAGCGCCACTAGCGGGAGGGATGAGCAGTTCTTC.